These 28 T cell receptor beta chains came from one sample sequenced in a study of regulatory T cells in long-lasting Graves disease. Sequencing libraries for TCR beta were prepared with iRepertoire HTBI primers and Arm-PCR of CDR3 regions. TCRdb re-derived calls from the multiplex PCR reads in MiXCR, one entry per CDR3 protein. This table holds 550,000 to 700,000 distinct CDR3 sequences, roughly 15% found once. The time point was: newly diagnosed GD, antithyroid drugs for less than 3 months. There was RNA extracted from PBMCs, and the TCR library was made from it. The sample also formed part of further work on T cells in Graves' hyperthyroidism and ophthalmopathy.

This sample comprised peripheral blood mononuclear cells (PBMCs), obtained at new diagnosis, from a patient treated with antithyroid drugs. The receptors were sampled from a man aged 18-30 years with Graves disease.

This clonotype was counted many times. The chain is built from TRBV5-1 and TRBJ2-3; D might be TRBD1 (5 bases). The V end lost 4 bases, the J end lost 0 bases, and 12 bases lay between the germline ends. CDR1 and CDR2 (germline): SGHRS, YFSETQ. The CDR3 is 15 amino acids. The CDR3 region is CASSNRLPSTDTQYF. DNA for the CDR3: TGCGCCAGCAGCAACAGGCTACCCAGCACAGATACGCAGTATTTT.

The V and J genes are TRBV12-3 or TRBV12-4 and TRBJ2-1; TRBD1 matches 11 bases. Unmatched junction bases numbered 12, after V lost 5 bases and J lost 0 bases. This CDR3 is 19 amino acids long. The CDR3 sequence is CASSAPGQGVYRSYNEQFF. The CDR3 DNA is TGTGCCAGCAGTGCTCCGGGACAGGGGGTCTACCGCTCCTACAATGAGCAGTTCTTC.

The chain has TRBV11-2 and TRBJ2-1; the D call may be TRBD1 or TRBD2 (5 bases each). The germline CDR1 and CDR2 sequences are SGHAT and FQNNGV. The germline V and J ends were trimmed by 5 bases and 6 bases, with 17 bases remaining between them. The CDR3 consists of 15 residues. The CDR3 coding sequence is TGTGCCAGCAGCCCGGGCGAGGGGTTAATCAATGAGCAGTTCTTC. Translated: CASSPGEGLINEQFF.

This clonotype was detected only a few times. The gene calls are TRBV7-8 and TRBJ1-4, with a weak D call TRBD1 (6 bases). V was pared by 4 bases and J by 4 bases, with 16 bases between. The CDR3 contains 16 residues. Germline V lookup: CDR1 SGHVS, CDR2 FQNEAQ. CDR3 coding DNA: TGTGCCAGCAGCTCAAATTCAGGGGAAAGTAATGAAAAACTGTTTTTT. Its protein product is CASSSNSGESNEKLFF.

The rearrangement links TRBV5-1 to TRBJ1-5; D not certain. The CDR3 loop spans 17 amino acids. Germline V gene data show CDR1 as SGHRS and CDR2 as YFSETQ. Trimming left V 0 bases short and J 3 bases short, with 16 bases between. CDR3 in amino acids: CASSLGPTGRNNQPQHF. CDR3 DNA sequence: TGCGCCAGCAGCTTGGGGCCAACCGGGAGAAACAATCAGCCCCAGCATTTT.

This chain connects TRBV2 to TRBJ1-4; TRBD1 matches 7 bases. J was trimmed by 0 bases and V by 5 bases; bases with no gene match: 12. The CDR3 covers 18 residues. CDR1 and CDR2 from the germline V gene are SNHLY and FYNNEI. The chain's CDR3 is CASSWDSYSLATNEKLFF. For the CDR3, the DNA is TGTGCCAGCAGTTGGGACAGCTACTCGTTAGCAACTAATGAAAAACTGTTTTTT.

This chain uses TRBV9 with TRBJ2-3; 11 bases are shared with TRBD2. CDR1 is SGDLS and CDR2 is YYNGEE in the germline V gene. The trim removed 3 bases at V and 2 bases at J, leaving 5 bases unmatched. This CDR3 has 16 residues. CDR3 nucleotide sequence: TGTGCCAGCAGCGCGGGGACTAGCGGCTACACAGATACGCAGTATTTT. Translating it yields CASSAGTSGYTDTQYF.

To note about this clonotype: Since a much larger clone is just one base distant, this may be a read error. In this CDR3 the conserved last residue, phenylalanine or tryptophan, is missing, so a read error is likely. V and J are TRBV12-3 or TRBV12-4 and TRBJ1-5; D is unclear. V lost 1 base, J lost 0 bases, and 4 bases lay in between. This CDR3 spans 14 amino acids. This CDR3 reads CASSLVLSNQPQHL. The CDR3 nucleotides read TGTGCCAGCAGTTTAGTCCTTAGCAATCAGCCCCAGCATCTT.

This rearrangement joins TRBV11-1 to TRBJ2-2; a weak D match, TRBD2 (6 bases). V was clipped by 5 bases and J by 2 bases, with 18 bases between them. The CDR3 runs to 17 residues. The germline gives CDR1 SGHAT, CDR2 FQDESV (reference sequence). CDR3 residues: CASSAAWGEINTGELFF. The CDR3 nucleotides are TGTGCCAGCAGCGCCGCGTGGGGGGAGATAAACACCGGGGAGCTGTTTTTT.

This clonotype was seen once. The chain uses TRBV11-2 and TRBJ2-5; perhaps TRBD2 as D (5 bases). The better agreement between TRBJ2-1 and the DNA end casts doubt on the J call. CDR3 length: 12 residues. From germline, CDR1 is SGHAT and CDR2 FQNNGV. The CDR3 DNA reads as TGTGCCAGCAGCTCCCGCGGGCCCGGGCAGTTCTTC. Translating it yields CASSSRGPGQFF.

This clonotype was found many times. The gene calls are TRBV6-2 or TRBV6-3 and TRBJ2-1; either TRBD1 or TRBD2 may fit D (7 bases each). The germline CDR1 and CDR2 sequences are MNHEY and SVGEGT. V lost 11 bases, J lost 3 bases, and 14 bases lay in between. The CDR3 runs 13 residues. In nucleotides, the CDR3 is TGTGCCCTCAGCAGGGGGGGCTACAATGAGCAGTTCTTC. Protein: CALSRGGYNEQFF.

Comments on this clonotype: This may be a read error, as it is one base from a much larger clone. V gene TRBV5-1 combines with J gene TRBJ2-1; D not certain. CDR1 and CDR2 from the germline V gene are SGHRS and YFSETQ. The CDR3 spans 16 residues. CDR3 bases: TGCGCCAGCAGCTTCACGCAGTTGAGCTCCTACAATGAGCAGTCCTTC. Its protein is CASSFTQLSSYNEQSF. The whole variable domain, remainder taken from reference TRBV5-1 and TRBJ2-1, is KAGVTQTPRYLIKTRGQQVTLSCSPISGHRSVSWYQQTPGQGLQFLFEYFSETQRNKGNFPGRFSGRQFSNSRSEMNVSTLELGDSALYLCASSFTQLSSYNEQSFGPGTRLTVL.

This clonotype came up many times. J is TRBJ2-5 and V is TRBV6-2 or TRBV6-3, with 7 positions matching TRBD1. Germline loops: CDR1 MNHEY, CDR2 SVGEGT. The CDR3 contains 15 residues. V lost 2 bases and J lost 1; bases outside the gene matches: 4. CDR3 residues: CASSYPGTAQETQYF. Written as DNA, the CDR3 is TGTGCCAGCAGTTACCCGGGGACAGCCCAAGAGACCCAGTACTTC.

V gene TRBV5-6 combines with J gene TRBJ2-1; 7 bases are a match to TRBD2. The germline V gene encodes CDR1 SGHDT and CDR2 YYEEEE. The V segment lost 6 bases and the J segment 7 bases; nucleotides outside the gene matches: 4. CDR3 length: 12 amino acids. The CDR3 reads CASNREVNEQFF. As DNA, the CDR3 is TGTGCCAGCAACCGGGAGGTGAATGAGCAGTTCTTC.

This clonotype has a count of ten or more. The chain uses TRBV6-1 and TRBJ1-1; the D gene is possibly TRBD1 (6 bases). Trimming took off 1 base at V and 3 bases at J, with 6 bases between the two ends. CDR1 is MNHNS, CDR2 SASEGT, per germline. The CDR3 has 13 amino acids. CDR3 region: CASSEEGDTEAFF. The CDR3 DNA reads as TGTGCCAGCAGTGAAGAGGGGGACACTGAAGCTTTCTTT.

The rearrangement uses TRBV20-1 and TRBJ2-3, with 7 bases fitting TRBD2. Germline assignment: CDR1 DFQATT and CDR2 SNEGSKA (reference sequence). There are 17 residues in the CDR3. Trimming removed 1 base from V and 0 bases from J; junction bases left unmatched: 10. CDR3 region: CSARGGGSGASTDTQYF. The CDR3 region has the DNA TGCAGTGCTAGAGGCGGCGGGAGTGGGGCTAGCACAGATACGCAGTATTTT.

This clonotype was seen repeatedly, ten times or more. The V and J genes are TRBV27 and TRBJ2-3, with D unclear. Looked up from germline, CDR1 is MNHEY and CDR2 is SMNVEV (reference sequence). Deletions cut 6 bases from V and 1 base from J, with 11 bases between. This CDR3 region has 14 residues. In nucleotides, the CDR3 is TGTGCCAGCAGCCTATGGTGGGGCACAGATACGCAGTATTTT. It specifies CASSLWWGTDTQYF.

This clonotype was found many times. The V gene is TRBV6-2 or TRBV6-3, the J gene TRBJ2-3, with 7 positions matching TRBD2. The CDR3 length is 15 residues. Trimming at V came to 2 bases and at J to 4 bases, leaving 6 bases not matched to a gene. Germline V lookup: CDR1 MNHEY, CDR2 SVGEGT. DNA for the CDR3: TGTGCCAGCAGTTACGGCGGGAGTGTGGCAGATACGCAGTATTTT. It is translated as CASSYGGSVADTQYF.

The genes are TRBV9 and TRBJ1-6; D gene ambiguous. The CDR3 runs to 13 residues. Trimming shortened V by 5 bases and J by 7 bases, and 10 bases separated the two germline ends. The germline V gene encodes CDR1 SGDLS and CDR2 YYNGEE. For the CDR3, the DNA is TGTGCCAGCAGTCCAAACCTAAATTCACCCCTCCACTTT. Translating it yields CASSPNLNSPLHF.

The V gene is TRBV2, the J gene TRBJ1-6; D remains unclear. Germline V gene data show CDR1 as SNHLY and CDR2 as FYNNEI. V was cut by 4 bases and J by 7 bases, with 2 bases left in between. The CDR3 contains 11 residues. The CDR3 protein is CASSGNSPLHF. For the CDR3, the DNA is TGTGCCAGCAGTGGGAATTCACCCCTCCACTTT.

This clonotype was seen only once. This chain uses TRBV5-8 with TRBJ1-1; D ambiguous. Germline V gives CDR1 SGHTS, CDR2 YDEGEE. Trimming cost V 2 bases and J 4 bases, with 12 bases left between them. The CDR3 extends over 14 amino acids. In DNA form, the CDR3 reads TGTGCCAGCAGCTTTGCAACTAGGGCCACTGAAGCTTTCTTT. Its translation: CASSFATRATEAFF.

The chain has TRBV5-1 and TRBJ2-1; D might be TRBD2 (5 bases). The V gene's germline CDR1 is SGHRS and CDR2 YFSETQ. This CDR3 region has 15 residues. V gave up 1 base and J gave up 4 bases, with 12 bases separating them. Written as DNA, the CDR3 is TGCGCCAGCAGCTTGAAAGCGTCGGGGTACAATGAGCAGTTCTTC. Protein product: CASSLKASGYNEQFF.

Many counts were recorded for this clonotype. The chain is built from TRBV28 and TRBJ1-4; possibly TRBD1 for D (6 bases). The CDR3 is 16 amino acids. The V and J ends lost 6 bases and 5 bases respectively, with 19 bases between them. Germline CDR1 is MDHEN and CDR2 is SYDVKM. The CDR3 nucleotides read TGTGCCAGCAGCTTGGGCTCAGGGGCCAGGAATGAAAAACTGTTTTTT. Amino acid sequence: CASSLGSGARNEKLFF.

This chain connects TRBV6-2 or TRBV6-3 to TRBJ2-3; 11 bases map to TRBD2. Germline CDR1 and CDR2: MNHEY and SVGEGT. The CDR3 consists of 16 residues. V shed 5 bases, J shed 5 bases, and the junction held 9 bases outside the gene matches. Here the CDR3 reads CASSDEPGLAGDTQYF. CDR3 nucleotides: TGTGCCAGCAGTGACGAACCAGGACTAGCGGGAGATACGCAGTATTTT.

This clonotype was observed many times. The DNA for the CDR3 is TGTGCCAGCAGTAAGGGACTGTACACTGAAGCTTTCTTT. Translating gives CASSKGLYTEAFF. The J gene is TRBJ1-1, the V gene TRBV6-1; maybe TRBD1 (5 bases). V lost 5 bases to trimming and J lost 3 bases, with 10 bases between them. The CDR3 consists of 13 residues. Germline V gene lookup returns CDR1 MNHNS and CDR2 SASEGT.

At least ten counts were recorded for this clonotype. The chain combines TRBV11-2 with TRBJ2-1; the match to TRBD2 covers 8 bases. Germline V gene sequence: CDR1 SGHAT, CDR2 FQNNGV. This CDR3 is 18 amino acids long. J was trimmed by 7 bases and V by 0 bases; bases with no gene match: 14. CDR3 in amino acids: CASSLERSGRPKGNEQFF. The DNA of the CDR3 is TGTGCCAGCAGCTTAGAGAGGAGCGGGAGACCCAAGGGGAATGAGCAGTTCTTC.

The CDR3 protein is CASSPARDRPEKLFF. The CDR3 coding sequence is TGTGCCAGCTCACCAGCGAGGGACAGACCTGAAAAACTGTTTTTT. This chain uses TRBV27 with TRBJ1-4, with TRBD1 identical over 7 bases. The germline V gene encodes CDR1 MNHEY and CDR2 SMNVEV (reference sequence). The CDR3 consists of 15 residues. The V gene end was trimmed by 8 bases and the J gene end by 7 bases; junction bases not matched to a gene: 13.

The V and J genes are TRBV9 and TRBJ1-2; a weak D match, TRBD1 (5 bases). Trimming took 0 bases from V and 0 from J, leaving 15 bases between them. Looked up from germline, CDR1 is SGDLS and CDR2 is YYNGEE. The CDR3 spans 17 residues. In DNA, the CDR3 is TGTGCCAGCAGCGTAGGAATAAGGGGCCGAGCTAACTATGGCTACACCTTC. Its translation is CASSVGIRGRANYGYTF. The full variable domain, rest sourced from reference TRBV9 and TRBJ1-2, is DSGVTQTPKHLITATGQRVTLRCSPRSGDLSVYWYQQSLDQGLQFLIQYYNGEERAKGNILERFSAQQFPDLHSELNLSSLELGDSALYFCASSVGIRGRANYGYTFGSGTRLTVV.